This TCR beta chain is drawn from a study of OX40 agonist ivuxolimab in advanced cancers. Whole-study findings and limits: It was also the case that some nonresponders had low normalized T-cell clonal expansion. With doses of 0.1 to 3.0 mg/kg, CD4+ and CD8+ blood T cells had undergone clonal expansion by week 6.

Drawing of blood for sampling happened at baseline, at cycle 4 day 1, and at cycle 7 day 1. This CDR3 has 11 residues. Germline values: CDR1 LNHDA, CDR2 SQIVND (reference sequence). V gave up 10 bases and J gave up 7 bases, with 13 bases separating them. This clone was picked up a small number of times. Antigen specificity is unknown. Assay: immunoSEQ multiplex PCR; the TCRdb copy retains only in-frame clones and omits some. This repertoire shows approximately 29,000 clones, 80% found once; its top ten account for over 8.5%. J is TRBJ1-2 and V is TRBV19, with D unclear. This clonotype was obtained from an adult with an advanced solid tumor such as melanoma, head and neck, liver or kidney cancer. Sequenced here: CD4+ or CD8+ T cells sorted from blood, sampled in a trial of the OX40 agonist ivuxolimab. This CDR3 reads CAITEKGGYTF. CDR3 bases: TGTGCCATCACTGAGAAAGGTGGCTACACCTTC.